The present T cell receptor (beta chain) was sequenced within a study of chemoradiotherapy in HPV16-positive cancers (dated by TCRdb to between 2021 and 2024). Turning to the overall study: Using functional T-cell assays on cells from two HPV16-positive patients, the researchers defined candidate HPV-specific T-cell clones and common TCR motifs. The study asked whether T-cell immunity to the HPV oncoproteins E6 and E7 changes during chemoradiotherapy and whether this immunity affects survival. The candidate HPV-specific TCRs and motifs were subsequently tracked in TCR repertoires obtained from 90 or so patients with HPV-related cancers. Overall study results and their limits: Among HPV16-positive patients, expansion of HPV-responsive T cells during chemoradiotherapy was associated with better recurrence-free survival. The survival association was reported for HPV16-positive patients, and the functional definition of HPV-specific T cells was derived from only a couple of HPV16-positive patients. Expansion of candidate HPV-specific clones and E7-related TCR motifs was observed in the tumor microenvironment during treatment, whereas no such expansion was observed for non-HPV-specific T cells.

Repertoires were sampled repeatedly over the course of chemoradiotherapy, so clonal expansion could be followed in the tumor microenvironment. Libraries were built with the immunoSEQ multiplex PCR assay. Not all clones reach the TCRdb copy of this immuneACCESS table, which keeps in-frame sequences only. Checked studies attribute under half of the gap to unresolved V genes and leave the rest unexplained. The sample records around 17,000 clones, roughly 91% of which are singletons. 2% to 2.5% of the sample is held by the ten biggest clonotypes. Including the terminal cysteine and phenylalanine, the CDR3 comprises 18 residues. The only DNA kept is the CDR3, 54 bases in frame from the first base. V is clipped by 1 base and J by 4 bases, and the sequence between their germline boundaries is 22 bases long. For CDR1 and CDR2, the germline V gene lists MNHNS and SASEGT. About this clone itself: Its antigen is still unknown. Base qualities are not provided; no much larger clone lies one nucleotide away.

The source is a human donor with HPV-associated anogenital cancer. The source was blood, collected from a patient who underwent chemoradiotherapy. The chain is encoded by TRBV6-1 joined to TRBJ1-2; the D segment could be TRBD1, given 6 matching bases. CDR3 reads: CASSEGGSPSGGPYGYTF. The nucleotides are TGTGCCAGCAGTGAAGGTGGGTCCCCGTCTGGGGGCCCCTATGGCTACACCTTC.